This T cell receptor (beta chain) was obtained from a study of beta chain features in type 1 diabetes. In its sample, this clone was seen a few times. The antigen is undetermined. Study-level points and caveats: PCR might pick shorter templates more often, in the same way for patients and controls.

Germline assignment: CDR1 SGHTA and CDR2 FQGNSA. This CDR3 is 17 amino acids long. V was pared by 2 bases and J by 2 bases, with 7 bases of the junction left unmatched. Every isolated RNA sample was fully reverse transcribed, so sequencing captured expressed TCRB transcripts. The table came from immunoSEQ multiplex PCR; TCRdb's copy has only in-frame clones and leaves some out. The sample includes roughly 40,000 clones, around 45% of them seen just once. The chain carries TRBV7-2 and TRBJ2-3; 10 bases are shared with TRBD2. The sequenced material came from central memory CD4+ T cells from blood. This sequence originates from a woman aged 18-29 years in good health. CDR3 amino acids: CASSLRGGTSATDTQYF. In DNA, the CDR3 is TGTGCCAGCAGCTTACGGGGGGGGACTAGCGCCACAGATACGCAGTATTTT.